One and the same sample provided the 9 T cell receptor beta chains below, sequenced in a study of immune evolution from preneoplasia to lung adenocarcinoma. Profiling relied on immunoSEQ multiplex PCR, and the TCRdb table lists in-frame clones only, not all of them. Seen here are about 8,200 clones, around 80% observed once, and the top ten hold approximately 7%. Sequenced input: FFPE adjacent normal lung tissue. These receptors originate from a person between 65 and 80 years old with lung adenocarcinoma.

The chain links TRBV28 to TRBJ1-5; the D gene is possibly TRBD1 (6 bases). V was shortened by 6 bases and J by 1 base, with 13 bases between the two germline ends. Looked up from germline, CDR1 is MDHEN and CDR2 is SYDVKM. The CDR3 runs to 15 residues. As DNA, the CDR3 is TGTGCCAGCAGAAAGCTACAGGGAAGCAATCAGCCCCAGCATTTT. This sequence encodes CASRKLQGSNQPQHF.

The rearrangement joins TRBV13 to TRBJ2-1, with D perhaps matching TRBD1 (6 bases). The CDR3 contains 13 residues. The V gene's germline CDR1 is PRHDT and CDR2 FYEKMQ (reference sequence). With 0 bases removed from V and 8 bases from J, the gap between germline ends came to 8 bases. CDR3 residues: CASSLGRGYEQFF. The CDR3 nucleotides read TGTGCCAGCAGCTTAGGCAGGGGCTATGAGCAGTTCTTC.

The J gene is TRBJ1-4, the V gene TRBV5-6, with 9 positions matching TRBD1. Germline lookup yields CDR1 SGHDT and CDR2 YYEEEE. The CDR3 length is 15 residues. This CDR3 reads CCQQLGTGSNEKLFF. CDR3 DNA: TGTTGTCAGCAGCTTGGGACAGGGAGTAATGAAAAACTGTTTTTT.

This rearrangement joins TRBV5-4 to TRBJ1-4; D possibly corresponds to TRBD1 (5 bases). Trimming removed 5 bases from V and 10 bases from J, with 21 bases in between. The CDR3 runs to 15 residues. CDR1 is SGHNT and CDR2 is YYREEE in the germline V gene (reference sequence). In nucleotides, the CDR3 is TGTGCCAGCAGACAAACCGGGACGCCAACCGCAAAACTGTTTTTT. Amino acid sequence: CASRQTGTPTAKLFF.

The chain links TRBV28 to TRBJ2-1; TRBD2 matches at 10 bases. This CDR3 spans 15 amino acids. The trim removed 2 bases at V and 5 bases at J, leaving 3 bases unmatched. Per germline, CDR1 MDHEN and CDR2 SYDVKM. This CDR3 reads CASSLGLAGDNEQFF. The CDR3 DNA reads as TGTGCCAGCAGTTTAGGGCTAGCGGGAGACAATGAGCAGTTCTTC.

This sequence joins TRBV5-4 and TRBJ2-5; 9 bases are shared with TRBD1. CDR1 is SGHNT, CDR2 YYREEE, per germline (reference sequence). V dropped 0 bases and J dropped 4; count of bases not matched to a gene: 4. This CDR3 is 15 amino acids long. Here the CDR3 reads CASSLEGTGLETQYF. CDR3 DNA sequence: TGTGCCAGCAGCTTGGAGGGGACAGGGTTAGAGACCCAGTACTTC.

This chain uses TRBV15 with TRBJ1-5, with a possible D match to TRBD1 (6 bases). The CDR3 is made up of 13 amino acids. The germline V and J ends were trimmed by 2 bases and 5 bases, with 7 bases remaining between them. The germline V gene encodes CDR1 LNHNV and CDR2 YYDKDF (reference sequence). The CDR3 region is CATSRRQDQPQHF. CDR3 nucleotide sequence: TGTGCCACCAGCAGACGACAGGATCAGCCCCAGCATTTT.

The chain combines TRBV5-1 with TRBJ1-1; D unclear. This CDR3 is built from 14 residues. Between the trimmed V and J ends, which lost 0 bases and 5 bases, there was a span of 11 bases. Germline CDR1 and CDR2: SGHRS and YFSETQ. In DNA, the CDR3 is TGCGCCAGCAGCTTGGACAGATCGAGGACTGAAGCTTTCTTT. Translation: CASSLDRSRTEAFF.

In this sample, this clone turned up once. The gene calls are TRBV27 and TRBJ2-3, with 7 bases fitting TRBD2. CDR3 size: 14 residues. The V gene end was trimmed by 2 bases and the J gene end by 9 bases; junction bases not matched to a gene: 8. Germline CDR1 MNHEY, CDR2 SMNVEV (reference sequence). In nucleotides, the CDR3 is TGTGCCAGCAGTTTAAGTCAACTAGCGCAAACGCAGTATTTT. Protein: CASSLSQLAQTQYF.